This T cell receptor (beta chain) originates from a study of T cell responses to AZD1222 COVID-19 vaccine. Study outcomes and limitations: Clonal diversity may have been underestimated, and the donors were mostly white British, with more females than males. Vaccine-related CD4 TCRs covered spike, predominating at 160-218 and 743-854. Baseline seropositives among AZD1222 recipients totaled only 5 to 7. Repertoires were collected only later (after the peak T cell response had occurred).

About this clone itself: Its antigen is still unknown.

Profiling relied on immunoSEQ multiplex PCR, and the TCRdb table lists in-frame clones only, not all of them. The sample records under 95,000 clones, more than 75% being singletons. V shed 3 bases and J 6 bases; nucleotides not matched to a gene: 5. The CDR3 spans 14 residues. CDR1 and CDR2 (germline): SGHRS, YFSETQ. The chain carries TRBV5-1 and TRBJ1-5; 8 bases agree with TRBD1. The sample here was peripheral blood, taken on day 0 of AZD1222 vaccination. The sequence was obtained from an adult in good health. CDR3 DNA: TGCGCCAGCAGCTCAGGGGGCGACGGTCAGCCCCAGCATTTT. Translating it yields CASSSGGDGQPQHF.